Following are 18 T cell receptor beta chains from one sample sequenced in a study of T cells after yellow fever vaccination. From the 5' RACE reads, TCRdb called clonotypes with MiXCR, one entry per CDR3 protein. The table has a few hundred thousand distinct CDR3 sequences, roughly 8.4% seen once. The material sequenced was PBMCs, taken 35 to 50 days after the first yellow fever vaccination. Every receptor here comes from a man younger than 30 who received the YFV17D yellow fever vaccine.

The chain recombines TRBV20-1 with TRBJ2-3; D possibly corresponds to TRBD1 (6 bases). V dropped 5 bases and J dropped 0 bases, with 21 bases sitting between them. The CDR3 runs 17 residues. Germline V gene sequence: CDR1 DFQATT, CDR2 SNEGSKA (reference sequence). CDR3 nucleotide sequence: TGCAGTGCTGCCCGCACCCGACAGGAAGCTAGCACAGATACGCAGTATTTT. Protein sequence: CSAARTRQEASTDTQYF.

This sequence joins TRBV5-1 and TRBJ2-1, with 16 bases lining up with TRBD2. Germline lookup yields CDR1 SGHRS and CDR2 YFSETQ. The ends lost 2 bases at V and 7 bases at J; junction bases unmatched: 9. The CDR3 is 18 amino acids. The CDR3 spells CASSFLPGLAGGPNEQFF. In nucleotides, the CDR3 is TGCGCCAGCAGCTTCCTCCCGGGACTAGCGGGGGGGCCGAATGAGCAGTTCTTC.

This clonotype was recorded a few times. The chain is built from TRBV7-2 and TRBJ2-5; maybe TRBD2 (5 bases). This CDR3 has 16 amino acids. Deletions cut 1 base from V and 0 bases from J, with 12 bases between. Per the germline V gene, CDR1 is SGHTA and CDR2 is FQGNSA. CDR3 amino acids: CASSLGPSGYQETQYF. CDR3 bases: TGTGCCAGCAGCTTAGGCCCCAGCGGTTACCAAGAGACCCAGTACTTC.

This clonotype was observed a few times. The gene calls are TRBV27 and TRBJ1-1; maybe TRBD1 (5 bases). Trimming left V 8 bases short and J 2 bases short, with 15 bases between. Germline values: CDR1 MNHEY, CDR2 SMNVEV (reference sequence). The CDR3 has 14 amino acids. The CDR3 sequence is CASGLGRRNTEAFF. CDR3 coding DNA: TGTGCCAGCGGATTGGGACGGAGAAACACTGAAGCTTTCTTT.

The J gene is TRBJ2-1, the V gene TRBV6-1, with D hard to call. Germline V gene lookup returns CDR1 MNHNS and CDR2 SASEGT. V lost 5 bases to trimming and J lost 1 base, with 12 bases between them. The CDR3 consists of 15 residues. The CDR3 sequence is CASSPSHDSYNEQFF. The CDR3 bases are TGTGCCAGCAGTCCGAGTCATGATTCCTACAATGAGCAGTTCTTC.

This clonotype was observed a few times. V is TRBV4-3 and J is TRBJ2-3, with D unresolved. Trimming pared 0 bases from V and 0 bases from J, leaving 7 bases between. This CDR3 is 15 amino acids long. In germline, CDR1 is LGHNA, CDR2 YSLEER. DNA of the CDR3: TGCGCCAGCAGCCAAGATCTTTTTAGCACAGATACGCAGTATTTT. Translating gives CASSQDLFSTDTQYF.

This clonotype appeared many times. The rearrangement joins TRBV4-2 to TRBJ1-5; D perhaps matches TRBD1 (5 bases). This CDR3 spans 15 amino acids. V was pared by 0 bases and J by 4 bases, with 10 bases between. Germline CDR1 and CDR2: LGHNA and YNFKEQ. CDR3 region: CASSQERGGNQPQHF. The DNA for the CDR3 is TGTGCCAGCAGCCAAGAACGGGGGGGAAATCAGCCCCAGCATTTT.

This clonotype has ten or more counts. The chain carries TRBV5-4 and TRBJ2-7; D might be TRBD1 or TRBD2, each matching 5 bases. The CDR3 runs 12 residues. Looked up from germline, CDR1 is SGHNT and CDR2 is YYREEE (reference sequence). The V and J ends lost 4 bases and 6 bases respectively, with 11 bases between them. The CDR3 is CASSRDRGEQYF. The CDR3 DNA reads TGTGCCAGCAGCCGGGACCGAGGCGAGCAGTACTTC.

This clonotype was recorded a few times. This rearrangement joins TRBV7-8 to TRBJ2-7; D remains unclear. Germline CDR1 is SGHVS and CDR2 is FQNEAQ. The CDR3 sequence is 13 residues long. The germline V and J ends were trimmed by 5 bases and 6 bases, with 14 bases remaining between them. CDR3 residues: CASSPPSSFEQYF. CDR3 coding DNA: TGTGCCAGCAGCCCACCAAGTTCGTTCGAGCAGTACTTC.

The chain joins TRBV29-1 to TRBJ2-2, with 8 nucleotides matching TRBD1. The CDR3 sequence is 14 residues long. Per germline, CDR1 SQVTM and CDR2 ANQGSEA. V lost 6 bases and J lost 1; bases outside the gene matches: 4. The chain's CDR3 is CSVRGTGNTGELFF. CDR3 bases: TGCAGCGTAAGAGGGACAGGGAACACCGGGGAGCTGTTTTTT.

V and J are TRBV5-1 and TRBJ2-2, with TRBD1 matching over 7 bases. CDR3 length: 15 amino acids. The junction had 10 bases not matched to a gene; V was cut back by 5 bases and J by 6 bases. Germline V CDR1 and CDR2: SGHRS, YFSETQ. For the CDR3, the DNA is TGCGCCAGCAGGCCGAACACAGGGGATCCCGGGGAGCTGTTTTTT. Translating it yields CASRPNTGDPGELFF.

This clonotype was seen only a few times. The V gene is TRBV7-2, the J gene TRBJ2-1; no clear D gene. Trimming shortened V by 1 base and J by 5 bases, and 12 bases separated the two germline ends. The CDR3 runs 15 residues. CDR1 is SGHTA and CDR2 is FQGNSA in the germline V gene. The CDR3 here is CASSLDVSPNNEQFF. The DNA of the CDR3 is TGTGCCAGCAGCTTAGACGTCAGCCCGAACAATGAGCAGTTCTTC.

In its sample, this clonotype was seen a few times. This sequence joins TRBV7-9 and TRBJ2-7; 12 bases align to TRBD2. After removal of 3 bases from V and 4 bases from J, the junction contained 7 bases not matched to a gene. The CDR3 is 16 residues long. CDR1 and CDR2 (germline): SEHNR, FQNEAQ (reference sequence). The CDR3 coding sequence is TGTGCCAGCAGCTTCCCTACAGGGACTAGCGGGTACGAGCAGTACTTC. As protein: CASSFPTGTSGYEQYF.

The CDR3 loop is CAISEYRDSRGYTF. The CDR3, as DNA: TGTGCCATCAGTGAGTATCGGGACTCGCGAGGCTACACCTTC. V usage is TRBV10-3 and J usage is TRBJ1-2, with D maybe TRBD1 (5 bases). The V gene's germline CDR1 is ENHRY and CDR2 SYGVKD. This CDR3 region has 14 residues. The V gene lost 1 base and the J gene lost 8 bases, with 14 bases spanning the gap.

There are a few counts of this clonotype. J is TRBJ2-2 and V is TRBV9, with D unresolved. Germline V gives CDR1 SGDLS, CDR2 YYNGEE. V lost 4 bases and J lost 4, with 8 bases in between. This CDR3 comprises 13 residues. The CDR3 is CASSTWATGELFF. In nucleotides, the CDR3 is TGTGCCAGCAGCACGTGGGCCACCGGGGAGCTGTTTTTT. Based on the CDR3 plus reference TRBV9 and TRBJ2-2, the full variable domain is DSGVTQTPKHLITATGQRVTLRCSPRSGDLSVYWYQQSLDQGLQFLIQYYNGEERAKGNILERFSAQQFPDLHSELNLSSLELGDSALYFCASSTWATGELFFGEGSRLTVL.

The chain links TRBV5-1 to TRBJ1-1; D unresolved. Germline CDR1 is SGHRS and CDR2 is YFSETQ. The CDR3 is 14 amino acids. V was cut by 3 bases and J by 3 bases, with 12 bases left in between. This CDR3 reads CASSSLGGYTEAFF. As DNA, the CDR3 is TGCGCCAGCAGCTCTTTGGGCGGCTACACTGAAGCTTTCTTT.

This chain links TRBV20-1 with TRBJ2-7, with D unresolved. The CDR3 has 14 residues. The V gene's germline CDR1 is DFQATT and CDR2 SNEGSKA (reference sequence). Trimming removed 0 bases at V and 3 bases at J, with 12 bases between. CDR3 residues: CSARDYALSYEQYV. The CDR3 coding sequence is TGCAGTGCTAGAGATTACGCCCTCAGCTACGAGCAGTACGTC.

There are many counts of this clonotype. The chain combines TRBV7-9 with TRBJ2-3; D not resolved. Germline V lookup: CDR1 SEHNR, CDR2 FQNEAQ (reference sequence). V dropped 3 bases and J dropped 0 bases, with 7 bases sitting between them. This CDR3 spans 14 amino acids. CDR3 DNA: TGTGCCAGCAGCTTTGTGTTAAGCACAGATACGCAGTATTTT. Protein sequence: CASSFVLSTDTQYF.